This T cell receptor (beta chain) originates from a study of Tregs in tolerant kidney transplant recipients (dated by TCRdb to about 2019). In the study overall: The transplants used related donors along with nonmyeloablative bone marrow transplantation, and in the human trials mixed chimerism was transient. Before combined kidney and bone marrow transplantation, this study identified donor-specific regulatory T cells using TCRbeta sequencing and then followed those same cells after transplant.

For TCRbeta CDR3 sequencing, genomic DNA was extracted from sorted cells using the QIAGEN DNeasy Blood and Tissue Kit. High-throughput TCRbeta CDR3 sequencing, including PCR amplification with bias correction and internal controls, was performed commercially through immunoSEQ. The authors processed their data as follows. Unique productive TCRbeta sequences were defined by CDR3 nucleotide sequence where primers matched, otherwise by CDR3 amino acid sequence with Vbeta and Jbeta genes. Sorting error was corrected by removing sequences shared between sorted populations at a frequency ratio of 2:1 or less, and the remaining shared sequences were assigned to the higher population. A sequence was defined as donor-reactive if the sequence was expanded at least 5-fold in CFSE-low cells compared with unstimulated cells and had a frequency of at least 0.01% in CFSE-low cells. Jensen-Shannon divergence calculated on the top 100 TCRbeta sequences ranked by frequency was used to measure repertoire divergence. For samples with multiple sequencing runs, sorting error was corrected in each run separately before the runs were combined. TCRdb retrieved this table from immuneACCESS and kept in-frame rearrangements only. Not all clones are present; in checked studies, unresolved V genes account for under half, and no reason is known for the remainder. That table gives V, J and clone size, and the DNA gave D and trimming. The sample includes about 78,000 clones, with 91% observed a single time. The ten top clones hold about 0.34% of the sample.

V ends up 3 bases short and J 3 bases short, with an unmatched junction base count of 11. The CDR3 goes from the cysteine to the phenylalanine over 19 residues. The CDR3 DNA has 57 bases and is translated from base 1. In the germline V gene, CDR1 corresponds to ENHRY and CDR2 to SYGVKD. The time point label, read with the paper, signifies: blood sample drawn before combined kidney and bone marrow transplant. Unstimulated Tregs (CD4+CD25+CD127-), CD4+ non-Tregs (CD4+CD25-), CD4 and CD8 cells were FACS-sorted from thawed PBMCs. Prior to Treg sorting, thawed PBMCs were rested overnight at 37 degrees C with around 220 IU/ml IL-2. Patients were a few combined kidney and bone marrow transplant recipients from the ITN036ST trial, and only these trial subjects had samples available. Healthy control blood was separated into PBMCs by Ficoll density gradient and cryopreserved, and patient PBMCs were collected both before and after transplant.

In its sample, this clone was seen once. Its antigen is not yet known. No much larger clone is present one base from it, and per-base qualities are unavailable. Overall results and qualifications from the work: Donor-specific Treg expansion exceeded global Treg expansion in tolerant patients, suggesting antigen-driven rather than nonspecific expansion. For some patients the PCR primers changed over time, which made it impossible to compare the samples from those patients at the nucleotide level. Because the study included only a small number of patients, the results must be confirmed in larger populations and under other immunosuppression protocols. Expanding Tregs with activated donor B cells appeared to identify the most biologically relevant and donor-specific TCRbeta repertoire. Biological reproducibility was not examined directly, but technical replication error appeared to be minimal.

This specimen consisted of Tregs from blood, obtained before the transplant. This sequence was found in a human donor who received a combined kidney and bone marrow transplant. The receptor chain draws on TRBV10-3 and TRBJ2-1, and TRBD2 aligns with 13 junction nucleotides. The DNA is as follows: TGTGCCATCAGTGACCTATGGACTAGCGGGAGTTTTAGCTACAATGAGCAGTTCTTC. This sequence encodes CAISDLWTSGSFSYNEQFF.